The 21 T cell receptor beta chains presented below share a single source sample, sequenced in a study of human T cells and chemical hapten exposure. Documented time point: pre-sensitization, week 0. As for treatment: therapeutic diphenylcyclopropenone sensitization with weekly scalp DPC. TCRdb re-analysed the RACE reads in MiXCR, keeping a single row per CDR3 protein. Found here are tens of thousands of distinct CDR3 sequences, 9.5% to 15% of them singletons; the top ten hold 4.5% to 6%. Sequencing used whole blood, obtained in connection with sensitization to the hapten diphenylcyclopropenone (DPC). The receptors come from a young woman with alopecia areata. Some clones in this sample may be carry-over from other donors' samples.

Only a few counts were recorded for this clonotype. This sequence joins TRBV5-1 and TRBJ1-1; 10 nucleotides line up with TRBD1. V dropped 0 bases and J dropped 3; count of bases not matched to a gene: 8. Germline assignment: CDR1 SGHRS and CDR2 YFSETQ. The CDR3 loop spans 17 amino acids. The CDR3 nucleotides read TGCGCCAGCAGCTTGGCCGGGACAGGGGATGGGCACACTGAAGCTTTCTTT. It yields the protein CASSLAGTGDGHTEAFF.

This clonotype showed up many times. This rearrangement joins TRBV4-3 to TRBJ1-1; D is unclear. The CDR3 consists of 12 residues. V was clipped by 1 base and J by 4 bases, with 4 bases between them. Germline values: CDR1 LGHNA, CDR2 YSLEER. CDR3 sequence reads: CASSQVGTEAFF. CDR3 coding DNA: TGCGCCAGCAGCCAAGTGGGCACTGAAGCTTTCTTT.

V usage is TRBV5-1 and J usage is TRBJ1-2; D is uncertain. The V gene's germline CDR1 is SGHRS and CDR2 YFSETQ. The CDR3 length is 12 residues. The V end was cut by 2 bases, the J end by 8 bases, with 10 bases between. In nucleotides, the CDR3 is TGCGCCAGCAGCTTTAGTAAGGACGGCTACACCTTC. It translates to CASSFSKDGYTF.

In its sample, this clonotype was seen a few times. The V and J genes are TRBV29-1 and TRBJ1-1, with TRBD1 as a possible D gene (6 bases). This CDR3 is 13 amino acids long. Germline CDR1 reads SQVTM; CDR2 reads ANQGSEA. The V end was cut by 7 bases, the J end by 0 bases, with 12 bases between. In nucleotides, the CDR3 is TGCAGCGGAAGAGGGGGGCTGAACACTGAAGCTTTCTTT. Amino acid sequence: CSGRGGLNTEAFF.

This clonotype was seen ten or more times. The genes are TRBV6-2 or TRBV6-3 and TRBJ2-5; no clear D gene. CDR1 is MNHEY and CDR2 is SVGEGT in the germline V gene. The CDR3 covers 14 residues. Trimming took off 5 bases at V and 2 bases at J, with 12 bases between the two ends. The CDR3 DNA reads TGTGCCAGCAGTGGATTTCATTATCAAGAGACCCAGTACTTC. Amino acid sequence: CASSGFHYQETQYF.

This clonotype was detected only a few times. The chain recombines TRBV18 with TRBJ1-1; tentatively, D is TRBD1 (5 bases). CDR1 is KGHSH, CDR2 LQKENI, per germline. Trimming pared 3 bases from V and 0 bases from J, leaving 17 bases between. The CDR3 has 17 amino acids. CDR3 protein: CASSPLPKGKMNTEAFF. The DNA of the CDR3 is TGTGCCAGCTCACCGCTACCGAAGGGGAAGATGAACACTGAAGCTTTCTTT.

In this sample, this clonotype turned up a few times. At one end, the junction sequence differs from germline, possibly due to a read error. The V gene is TRBV5-1, the J gene TRBJ1-1; the D is unclear. Germline V gene sequence: CDR1 SGHRS, CDR2 YFSETQ. CDR3 size: 13 residues. The CDR3 DNA is TGCACCAGCAGCCCCAGGATGAACACTGAAGCTTTCTTT. Translated, it gives CTSSPRMNTEAFF.

CDR3 protein: CSASADSLYTDTQYF. The CDR3 DNA follows: TGCAGTGCTAGTGCGGACTCCCTCTACACAGATACGCAGTATTTT. The chain carries TRBV20-1 and TRBJ2-3; D perhaps matches TRBD2 (5 bases). CDR3 length: 15 residues. Germline assignment: CDR1 DFQATT and CDR2 SNEGSKA (reference sequence). V lost 3 bases and J 2 bases, leaving 15 bases between the germline ends.

This clonotype was observed at least ten times. The chain couples TRBV29-1 to TRBJ2-3; possible D gene TRBD2, 6 bases. The V end was cut by 2 bases, the J end by 12 bases, with 15 bases between. Looked up from germline, CDR1 is SQVTM and CDR2 is ANQGSEA. The CDR3 loop spans 12 amino acids. For the CDR3, the DNA is TGCAGCGTTGAAACGGGAGAGGGAAGTCAGTATTTT. Translating it yields CSVETGEGSQYF.

This clonotype was seen repeatedly, ten times or more. The rearrangement links TRBV6-2 or TRBV6-3 to TRBJ2-7; 10 bases line up with TRBD2. The junction had 6 bases not matched to a gene; V was cut back by 5 bases and J by 2 bases. Germline CDR1 and CDR2: MNHEY and SVGEGT. The CDR3 has 15 residues. DNA for the CDR3: TGTGCCAGCAGTGACCGGACTAGCGGAGCCTACGAGCAGTACTTC. It yields the protein CASSDRTSGAYEQYF.

In its sample, this clonotype was seen many times. The rearrangement joins TRBV29-1 to TRBJ2-1; a possible D gene is TRBD2 (6 bases). The CDR3 runs 14 residues. Between the trimmed V and J ends, which lost 7 bases and 8 bases, there was a span of 21 bases. Looked up from germline, CDR1 is SQVTM and CDR2 is ANQGSEA. The CDR3 DNA reads TGCAGCGCCGGGGGATGGCAAAGGGTTGATGAGCAGTTCTTC. Translated, it gives CSAGGWQRVDEQFF.

This clonotype was picked up a small number of times. The rearrangement uses TRBV29-1 and TRBJ2-1; the match to TRBD1 covers 8 bases. The ends lost 6 bases at V and 4 bases at J; junction bases unmatched: 14. The CDR3 length is 16 residues. Per the germline V gene, CDR1 is SQVTM and CDR2 is ANQGSEA. CDR3 residues: CSVRPDRGFSYNEQFF. In nucleotides, the CDR3 is TGCAGCGTCCGGCCCGACAGGGGATTTTCTTACAATGAGCAGTTCTTC.

This clonotype was observed many times. CDR3 in amino acids: CASSPGPGAASGVRDTQYF. The CDR3 coding sequence is TGTGCCAGCAGCCCTGGTCCGGGTGCCGCTAGCGGAGTTAGAGATACGCAGTATTTT. The chain combines TRBV6-5 with TRBJ2-3; 7 nucleotides agree with TRBD2. Germline lookup yields CDR1 MNHEY and CDR2 SVGAGI. The V gene end was trimmed by 6 bases and the J gene end by 5 bases; junction bases not matched to a gene: 23. The CDR3 is 19 residues long.

In this sample, this clonotype turned up a few times. The chain joins TRBV27 to TRBJ2-1; D gene unclear. V lost 2 bases to trimming and J lost 0 bases, with 11 bases between them. The CDR3 covers 16 residues. CDR1 MNHEY and CDR2 SMNVEV come from the germline V gene (reference sequence). CDR3 sequence: CASSLRSPPSYNEQFF. The CDR3 DNA reads as TGTGCCAGCAGTTTAAGGTCCCCCCCCTCCTACAATGAGCAGTTCTTC.

The sample holds many counts of this clonotype. The rearrangement links TRBV18 to TRBJ2-1, with D possibly being TRBD1 or TRBD2 (6 bases each). CDR3 length: 13 residues. CDR1 is KGHSH and CDR2 is LQKENI in the germline V gene. The V gene lost 2 bases and the J gene lost 8 bases, with 10 bases spanning the gap. The CDR3 region has the DNA TGTGCCAGCTCACCAAACAGGGAGGATGAGCAGTTCTTC. It translates to CASSPNREDEQFF.

The chain employs TRBV6-2 or TRBV6-3 and TRBJ2-7, with D perhaps TRBD1 (6 bases). The CDR3 has 15 amino acids. Deletions cut 8 bases from V and 7 bases from J, with 24 bases between. In germline, CDR1 is MNHEY, CDR2 SVGEGT. CDR3 sequence (DNA): TGTGCCAGCCGCCCGACCCAGACAGGCCTCGGGGAGCAGTACTTC. This sequence encodes CASRPTQTGLGEQYF.

This clonotype was seen repeatedly, ten times or more. The CDR3 DNA is TGTGCCAGCTCACCCGCGATGGGCGATGAGCAGTTCTTC. This codes for CASSPAMGDEQFF. This sequence joins TRBV18 and TRBJ2-1; unclear D gene. Per the germline V gene, CDR1 is KGHSH and CDR2 is LQKENI. V was cut by 3 bases and J by 8 bases, with 11 bases left in between. The CDR3 consists of 13 residues.

On this clonotype: A much larger clone differs from this one at a single base, so this may be a read error. This chain links TRBV12-3 or TRBV12-4 with TRBJ2-4; D uncertain. The CDR3 consists of 13 residues. CDR3 amino acids: CASSPVAKTIQYF. The CDR3 DNA follows: TGTGCCAGCTCTCCGGTGGCCAAAACCATTCAGTACTTC.

The sample holds many counts of this clonotype. This chain connects TRBV4-3 to TRBJ1-6, with TRBD1 as a possible D gene (5 bases). The CDR3 sequence is 17 residues long. Germline V CDR1 and CDR2: LGHNA, YSLEER. Trimming stripped 2 bases from V and 7 bases from J, with 18 bases between. The CDR3 region has the DNA TGCGCCAGCAGCCAAAGTCTCTCCGGCGGGGCCAATTCACCCCTCCACTTT. It specifies CASSQSLSGGANSPLHF.

This clonotype was recorded at least ten times. V is TRBV6-6 and J is TRBJ1-6, with D possibly matching TRBD1 (5 bases). The length of the CDR3 is 16 residues. V lost 7 bases to trimming and J lost 7 bases, with 20 bases between them. The germline V gene encodes CDR1 MNHNY and CDR2 SVGAGI (reference sequence). This CDR3 is CASTRGVQGTNSPLHF. CDR3 nucleotide sequence: TGTGCCAGCACCCGGGGCGTTCAGGGAACGAATTCACCCCTCCACTTT.

This clonotype was found a few times. V is TRBV5-5 and J is TRBJ2-7; 7 nucleotides align to TRBD1. This CDR3 region has 14 residues. V shed 0 bases and J 2 bases; nucleotides not matched to a gene: 2. The V gene's germline CDR1 is SGHKS and CDR2 YYEKEE (reference sequence). This chain's CDR3 is CASSLEGATYEQYF. The DNA of the CDR3 is TGTGCCAGCAGCTTGGAGGGGGCAACCTACGAGCAGTACTTC.